These T cell receptor beta chains were read from a single sample in a study of blood T cells in healthy people across ages. TCRdb redid the calling of the 5' RACE reads with MiXCR, one entry per CDR3 protein. The table records some 1,800,000 distinct CDR3 sequences, approximately 39% of them present only once. Input material: blood. The source is a human donor in good health. CDR3s include the opening cysteine and the closing phenylalanine or tryptophan. The order of the fields is V gene, D gene, clone size, J gene, CDR3 protein, CDR3 DNA. D genes are given only for firm matches. Clone sizes are given selectively: once, few, many, or a class where the clone is expanded.

TRBV7-2	.	.	TRBJ2-3	CASSLGILWLHTDTQYF	TGTGCCAGCAGCTTAGGTATTCTGTGGCTTCACACAGATACGCAGTATTTT
TRBV20-1	.	.	TRBJ1-5	CSARLRPHQPQHF	TGCAGTGCTAGGCTGCGCCCCCATCAGCCCCAGCATTTT
TRBV9	.	.	TRBJ2-1	CASSVSGGITYNEQFF	TGTGCCAGCAGCGTCAGTGGGGGGATTACTTACAATGAGCAGTTCTTC
TRBV20-1	.	few	TRBJ2-1	CSASKSTEYNEQFF	TGCAGTGCTTCCAAATCGACAGAATACAATGAGCAGTTCTTC
TRBV4-3	.	.	TRBJ1-1	CASSQGIVLNTEAFF	TGCGCCAGCAGCCAAGGGATCGTCCTAAACACTGAAGCTTTCTTT
TRBV5-1	TRBD1	few	TRBJ2-3	CASNPRQGGTDTQYF	TGCGCCAGCAACCCCCGACAGGGGGGGACGGATACGCAGTATTTT
TRBV20-1	.	.	TRBJ2-1	CSASGSRFYNEQFF	TGCAGTGCTAGCGGGAGCAGGTTCTACAATGAGCAGTTCTTC
TRBV7-9	.	few	TRBJ2-5	CASRLEGSTQYF	TGTGCCAGCAGACTCGAGGGATCCACCCAGTACTTC
TRBV9	.	.	TRBJ1-2	CASSVTLTDGYTF	TGTGCCAGCAGCGTAACCCTGACGGACGGCTACACCTTC
TRBV7-2	.	.	TRBJ1-2	CASSYYRGGYGYTF	TGTGCCAGCAGCTACTATAGGGGGGGCTATGGCTACACCTTC
TRBV7-2	.	.	TRBJ2-5	CVSSTPPIETQYF	TGTGTCAGCAGCACCCCCCCCATAGAAACCCAGTACTTC
TRBV6-2/TRBV6-3	TRBD2	.	TRBJ2-5	CASSYSGLSGVYNEQYF	TGTGCCAGCAGTTACTCGGGGCTTAGCGGGGTCTACAATGAGCAGTACTTC
TRBV7-8	TRBD2	.	TRBJ2-1	CASSSSGGAPNEQFF	TGTGCCAGCAGCTCAAGCGGGGGGGCCCCCAATGAGCAGTTCTTC
TRBV6-1	.	.	TRBJ2-6	CASSGENHSGANVLTF	TGTGCCAGCAGTGGAGAGAACCACTCTGGGGCCAACGTCCTGACTTTC
TRBV7-2	.	.	TRBJ1-2	CASSLVGSVVYGYTF	TGTGCCAGCAGCTTAGTAGGGTCTGTGGTCTACGGCTACACCTTC
TRBV2	TRBD2	once	TRBJ2-7	CASRELAGYEQYF	TGTGCCAGCCGTGAGCTAGCGGGGTACGAGCAGTACTTC